This section outlines one TCR beta chain sequence together with its context. Germline CDR1 LGHNA, CDR2 YNFKEQ. V lost 2 bases to trimming and J lost 5 bases; unmatched junction nucleotides: 3. This CDR3 comprises 15 residues. This sample was included in a study of patients and donors after allogeneic stem cell transplantation. TCRdb fed the RT-PCR reads into MiXCR, producing one record per CDR3 protein. The repertoire holds approximately 25,000 distinct CDR3 sequences, with 29% as singletons. The rearrangement links TRBV4-2 to TRBJ1-4; TRBD1 agrees at 9 bases. Sequenced sample: blood, either unsorted or a sorted T cell fraction (not recorded which). The TCR comes from a human donor who was either an allogeneic HSCT recipient or a stem cell or donor lymphocyte infusion donor (not recorded which). It is not recorded whose cells these are; they may come from a transplant donor. CDR3 protein: CASSQPGTGNEKLFF. The CDR3 nucleotides read TGTGCCAGCAGCCAACCCGGGACAGGGAATGAAAAACTGTTTTTT.